One and the same sample provided the 20 T cell receptor beta chains below, sequenced in a study of blood T cell repertoires in COVID-19. Using immunoSEQ multiplex PCR, the repertoire was profiled, and TCRdb retains in-frame clones only, with some absent. Of fewer than 350,000 clones listed, approximately 91% are singletons. The source material was PBMCs or T cells enriched from blood (not recorded which). The source is a woman aged 40 to 50 with acute COVID-19.

The chain employs TRBV27 and TRBJ2-7, with D perhaps matching TRBD1 (5 bases). The CDR3 has 16 residues. Germline lookup yields CDR1 MNHEY and CDR2 SMNVEV (reference sequence). Trimming took 3 bases from V and 4 from J, leaving 19 bases between them. Here the CDR3 DNA reads TGTGCCAGCAGTTTCCTACATCAGGGTGGCACTTACGAGCAGTACTTC. It encodes CASSFLHQGGTYEQYF.

The chain recombines TRBV3-1 (or the pseudogene TRBV3-2) with TRBJ1-1; 10 bases are shared with TRBD1. Trimming cost V 3 bases and J 6 bases; bases outside gene matches: 1. The V gene's germline CDR1 is LGHDT and CDR2 YNNKEL (reference sequence). The CDR3 contains 13 residues. CDR3 in amino acids: CASSHGQGAEAFF. CDR3 DNA sequence: TGTGCCAGCAGCCATGGACAGGGGGCTGAAGCTTTCTTT.

V gene TRBV30 combines with J gene TRBJ1-5; the match to TRBD1 covers 10 bases. Per germline, CDR1 GTSNPN and CDR2 SVGIG (reference sequence). This CDR3 has 16 amino acids. The V and J ends lost 5 bases and 2 bases, in that order; junction bases with no gene match: 9. CDR3 coding DNA: TGTGCCTGGTCACCGGGACAGGGGTTCGGCAATCAGCCCCAGCATTTT. As protein: CAWSPGQGFGNQPQHF.

The chain employs TRBV15 and TRBJ2-2, with D tentatively TRBD2 (5 bases). CDR1 LNHNV and CDR2 YYDKDF come from the germline V gene (reference sequence). V was cut by 4 bases and J by 0 bases, with 12 bases left in between. The CDR3 has 16 amino acids. CDR3: CATSKASPTNTGELFF. In DNA, the CDR3 is TGTGCCACCAGCAAGGCTAGCCCCACGAACACCGGGGAGCTGTTTTTT.

The V gene is TRBV29-1, the J gene TRBJ2-3, with 8 nucleotides matching TRBD2. This CDR3 has 13 amino acids. Germline V gene lookup returns CDR1 SQVTM and CDR2 ANQGSEA. Trimming removed 5 bases from V and 4 bases from J; junction bases left unmatched: 5. This CDR3 is CSVPSGSADTQYF. The CDR3 coding sequence is TGCAGCGTTCCCAGCGGGAGTGCAGATACGCAGTATTTT.

V usage is TRBV28 and J usage is TRBJ1-2; D unclear. The germline CDR1 and CDR2 sequences are MDHEN and SYDVKM. The CDR3 spans 14 residues. V was pared by 4 bases and J by 0 bases, with 9 bases between. For the CDR3, the DNA is TGTGCCAGCAGTTCCGGCGGGACTAACTATGGCTACACCTTC. It yields the protein CASSSGGTNYGYTF.

CDR3: CASSQHFRGYNEQFF. CDR3 nucleotides: TGCGCCAGCAGCCAACACTTCCGAGGTTACAATGAGCAGTTCTTC. The rearrangement links TRBV4-1 to TRBJ2-1; no clear D gene. The V and J ends lost 2 bases and 4 bases respectively, with 12 bases between them. The CDR3 covers 15 residues. Germline V gene sequence: CDR1 MGHRA, CDR2 YSYEKL.

J is TRBJ2-3 and V is TRBV20-1; no definite D call. V shed 6 bases and J shed 10 bases, with 14 bases lying between them. Germline loops: CDR1 DFQATT, CDR2 SNEGSKA (reference sequence). This CDR3 contains 11 residues. The CDR3, as DNA: TGCAGTGCAAGACCCGAGCACCCGCAGTATTTT. Amino acid sequence: CSARPEHPQYF.

V usage is TRBV19 and J usage is TRBJ1-3; 9 positions match TRBD1. Germline CDR1 LNHDA, CDR2 SQIVND (reference sequence). Germline trimming cut 5 bases from V and 9 bases from J; bases unmatched to any gene: 14. The CDR3 length is 16 residues. In nucleotides, the CDR3 is TGTGCCAGTAGTCTCCAAAGGGGGACAGGGTCAAGCACCATATATTTT. Protein product: CASSLQRGTGSSTIYF.

The chain couples TRBV7-2 to TRBJ2-7; 10 bases align to TRBD2. With 5 bases clipped from V and 4 bases from J, the junction kept 8 bases outside the gene matches. The CDR3 spans 15 residues. Germline CDR1 reads SGHTA; CDR2 reads FQGNSA. CDR3 in amino acids: CASSPPAGGKYEQYF. CDR3 bases: TGTGCCAGCAGCCCCCCAGCGGGAGGGAAGTACGAGCAGTACTTC. The full variable domain, rest sourced from reference TRBV7-2 and TRBJ2-7, is GAGVSQSPSNKVTEKGKDVELRCDPISGHTALYWYRQSLGQGLEFLIYFQGNSAPDKSGLPSDRFSAERTGGSVSTLTIQRTQQEDSAVYLCASSPPAGGKYEQYFGPGTRLTVT.

The chain employs TRBV20-1 and TRBJ1-4; possibly TRBD1 for D (6 bases). Germline V lookup: CDR1 DFQATT, CDR2 SNEGSKA (reference sequence). The CDR3 has 13 residues. Trimming cost V 3 bases and J 5 bases, with 10 bases left between them. CDR3 nucleotide sequence: TGCAGTGCTAGTGGGGGCGAGAATGAAAAACTGTTTTTT. This gives the protein CSASGGENEKLFF.

This clone was seen a few times. CDR3 bases: TGCACCAGCAGCCCCCGCGGGAGGGGGAACAATCAGCCCCAGCATTTT. Residues: CTSSPRGRGNNQPQHF. The chain couples TRBV1 to TRBJ1-5. TRBV1 is recorded as a pseudogene. CDR3 length: 16 residues.

The chain recombines TRBV4-2 with TRBJ1-5; D unresolved. V lost 4 bases and J 8 bases, leaving 15 bases between the germline ends. From germline, CDR1 is LGHNA and CDR2 YNFKEQ. The CDR3 is made up of 14 amino acids. This CDR3 reads CASSRLSGMEPQHF. CDR3 nucleotide sequence: TGTGCCAGCAGCCGCCTCTCGGGTATGGAGCCCCAGCATTTT.

The chain couples TRBV28 to TRBJ1-2; D ambiguous. V dropped 2 bases and J dropped 4 bases, with 11 bases sitting between them. This CDR3 contains 14 residues. CDR1 and CDR2 from the germline V gene are MDHEN and SYDVKM. The CDR3 is CASSLVSVRYGYTF. CDR3 DNA sequence: TGTGCCAGCAGTTTAGTGTCAGTTCGCTATGGCTACACCTTC.

This clone was seen once. The chain recombines TRBV18 with TRBJ2-1; 9 bases agree with TRBD1. The V gene's germline CDR1 is KGHSH and CDR2 LQKENI. The junction had 12 bases not matched to a gene; V was cut back by 3 bases and J by 6 bases. CDR3 length: 17 residues. The CDR3 loop reads CASSPPVGQGGLNEQFF. The CDR3 nucleotides read TGTGCCAGCTCACCGCCGGTGGGACAGGGAGGCCTCAATGAGCAGTTCTTC.

The chain employs TRBV3-1 (or the pseudogene TRBV3-2) and TRBJ2-7, with D perhaps TRBD1 (6 bases). The germline CDR1 and CDR2 sequences are LGHDT and YNNKEL (reference sequence). V lost 4 bases to trimming and J lost 0 bases, with 13 bases between them. The CDR3 extends over 15 amino acids. The CDR3 sequence is CASSRHGDISYEQYF. DNA of the CDR3: TGTGCCAGCAGCCGCCATGGGGACATCTCCTACGAGCAGTACTTC.

This chain uses TRBV5-8 with TRBJ2-3; 13 bases align to TRBD2. There are 17 residues in the CDR3. Per germline, CDR1 SGHTS and CDR2 YDEGEE. The V gene end was trimmed by 4 bases and the J gene end by 1 base; junction bases not matched to a gene: 6. The CDR3 region has the DNA TGTGCCAGCAGCCGGCCTGGACTAGCGGGGGGCACAGATACGCAGTATTTT. It translates to CASSRPGLAGGTDTQYF.

The chain links TRBV4-1 to TRBJ2-1; D is uncertain. This CDR3 is 12 amino acids long. V shed 1 base and J shed 10 bases, with 8 bases lying between them. Germline CDR1 and CDR2: MGHRA and YSYEKL. The CDR3 DNA is TGCGCCAGCAGCCAAGGAAGCGCGGAGCAGTTCTTC. Translated, it gives CASSQGSAEQFF.

The chain joins TRBV2 to TRBJ2-7, with D maybe TRBD2 (5 bases). Germline V gene data show CDR1 as SNHLY and CDR2 as FYNNEI. The CDR3 length is 16 residues. Trimming took off 6 bases at V and 3 bases at J, with 21 bases between the two ends. CDR3: CASSPLRETTNYEQYF. The DNA of the CDR3 is TGTGCCAGCAGCCCCCTCCGGGAAACAACTAACTACGAGCAGTACTTC.

This clone has more than one count but fewer than ten. The chain is built from TRBV10-3 and TRBJ1-1; 7 bases agree with TRBD1. From germline, CDR1 is ENHRY and CDR2 SYGVKD. The trim removed 6 bases at V and 1 base at J, leaving 8 bases unmatched. CDR3 length: 15 residues. CDR3 nucleotides: TGTGCCATCAGGAAAGCCGGGACAGAGAACACTGAAGCTTTCTTT. It is translated as CAIRKAGTENTEAFF.